This T cell receptor beta chain stems from a study of cytomegalovirus exposure and HLA in healthy donors. The CDR3 is 16 amino acids. CDR1 and CDR2 from the germline V gene are SEHNR and FQNEAQ (reference sequence). Trimming took off 5 bases at V and 3 bases at J, with 18 bases between the two ends. Whole-study results and caveats: A later analysis, which compared TCR beta chains of equal frequency, found the HLA-associated ones more clonally expanded.

The study ran its PCR with 60 Vbeta and 13 Jbeta primers. Profiling relied on immunoSEQ multiplex PCR, and the TCRdb table lists in-frame clones only, not all of them. In total, the table holds about 130,000 clones. On this clone itself: Its antigen is still unknown.

The sequencing input was PBMCs. This chain joins TRBV7-9 and TRBJ2-3; perhaps TRBD2 as D (5 bases). This clonotype was sampled from a man aged 30 to 39 in good health and CMV-seronegative. Here the CDR3 reads CASSQPVQRGTDTQYF. The CDR3 DNA is TGTGCCAGCAGCCAGCCGGTCCAACGAGGGACAGATACGCAGTATTTT.